The clone carrying this TCR beta chain was seen more than once but under ten times. Its specificity is unknown. This record comes from a study of human T cells and chemical hapten exposure. Whole-study context: The patch tests put 0.01% DPC on the skin of the upper back and were read 6 days later. Mainly, slight library volume differences in the pool made TCR yields vary.

Source study methods: There were a median of approximately 88,000 TCRs per sample, with a range from about 23,224 to 690,600. In TCRdb, the RACE reads were re-called with MiXCR into one record per CDR3 protein. The V and J calls come from TCRdb's annotation, not from the publication. The sample carries fewer than 150,000 distinct CDR3 sequences, around 13% recorded once. Overall study findings and caveats: Significantly more large CDR3 similarity clusters were formed by expanded TCRs than by controls.

Germline V gene data show CDR1 as DFQATT and CDR2 as SNEGSKA (reference sequence). The CDR3 contains 16 residues. Trimming left V 0 bases short and J 8 bases short, with 22 bases between. Time point in this sample: patch test 1, 2 weeks after DPC sensitization. Treatment indicated: therapeutic diphenylcyclopropenone sensitization with weekly scalp DPC. V gene TRBV20-1 combines with J gene TRBJ1-2; possible D gene TRBD1, 5 bases. Sequences were derived from whole blood, sampled in connection with sensitization to the hapten diphenylcyclopropenone (DPC). This receptor was obtained from a man younger than 35 with alopecia areata. Some clones in this sample may be carry-over from other donors' samples. The CDR3, as DNA: TGCAGTGCTAGAGATTGGACGCAGGGTGTGCAGGTCGGCTACACCTTC. Protein sequence: CSARDWTQGVQVGYTF.